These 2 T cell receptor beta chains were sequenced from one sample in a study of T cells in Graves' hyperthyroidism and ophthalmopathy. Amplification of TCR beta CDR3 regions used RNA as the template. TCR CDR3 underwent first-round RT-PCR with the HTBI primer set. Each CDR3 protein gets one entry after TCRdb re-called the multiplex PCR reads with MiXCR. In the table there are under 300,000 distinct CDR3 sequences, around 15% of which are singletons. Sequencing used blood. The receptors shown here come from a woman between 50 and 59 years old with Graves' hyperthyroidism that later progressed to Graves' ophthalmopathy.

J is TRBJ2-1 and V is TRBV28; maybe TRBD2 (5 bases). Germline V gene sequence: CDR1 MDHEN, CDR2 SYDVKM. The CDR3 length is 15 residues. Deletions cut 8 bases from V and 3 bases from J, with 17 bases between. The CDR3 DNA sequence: TGTGCCAGCCGCCAAAGGACTTTAGACTACAATGAGCAGTTCTTC. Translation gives CASRQRTLDYNEQFF.

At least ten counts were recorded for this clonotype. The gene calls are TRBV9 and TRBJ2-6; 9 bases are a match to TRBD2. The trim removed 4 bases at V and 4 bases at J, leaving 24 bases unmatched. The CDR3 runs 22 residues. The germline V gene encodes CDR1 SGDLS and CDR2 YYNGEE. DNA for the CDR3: TGTGCCAGCAGCTCCTCATTCTTTACTCCGGGACTAGCACTTGGAGGGGCCAACGTCCTGACTTTC. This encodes CASSSSFFTPGLALGGANVLTF.